This entry concerns a single T cell receptor (beta chain). The antigen remains undetermined. This sample was taken from a study of identical twins. Overall study findings and caveats: Zero-insertion analyses might be partly confounded by invariant T cells like MAIT and iNKT.

The germline V and J ends were trimmed by 0 bases and 0 bases, with 12 bases remaining between them. CDR1 is SEHNR and CDR2 is FQNEAQ in the germline V gene (reference sequence). The CDR3 covers 17 residues. Every one of the donors was a healthy Caucasian. With template switching, a universal primer site was added, and the cDNA carried unique molecular identifiers. TCRdb reprocessed the 5' RACE reads via MiXCR and lists one record per CDR3 protein. The sample contains fewer than 250,000 distinct CDR3 sequences, about 7.5% of which appear only once. The sample was also reused in another study, on yellow fever vaccine responses in identical twins.

The V gene is TRBV7-9, the J gene TRBJ2-1; possible D gene TRBD2, 6 bases. Sequenced sample: CD8+ T cells sorted from blood. This clonotype was sampled from a young woman in good health. DNA for the CDR3: TGTGCCAGCAGCTTAGCGGAGGGGCGTACCTCCTACAATGAGCAGTTCTTC. Amino acids: CASSLAEGRTSYNEQFF.